These 23 T cell receptor beta chains were sequenced from one sample in a study of T cell repertoires in cytomegalovirus infection. TCRdb analysed the reads with MiXCR anew, one entry per CDR3 protein. The sample contains about 160,000 distinct CDR3 sequences, roughly 15% of which appear only once. Material: CD8+ T cells from PBMCs. The receptors derive from a human donor in good health (CMV status not recorded). Some clones in this sample may be carry-over from other donors' samples.

This clonotype has only a few counts. CDR3 coding DNA: TGTGCCAGCAGCGCAGGACGATCACCCGGGGGAACTTCACCCCTCCACTTT. Its protein is CASSAGRSPGGTSPLHF. The rearrangement links TRBV9 to TRBJ1-6; a weak D match, TRBD1 (5 bases). Looked up from germline, CDR1 is SGDLS and CDR2 is YYNGEE. Trimming took 3 bases from V and 9 from J, leaving 22 bases between them. The CDR3 is 17 amino acids.

In this sample, this clonotype turned up a few times. A much larger clone is a single base away; this may be a read error. This chain connects TRBV11-3 to TRBJ2-1, with D maybe TRBD2 (5 bases). Germline V CDR1 and CDR2: SGHNT, YENEEA. V was cut by 5 bases and J by 6 bases, with 14 bases left in between. The CDR3 has 14 amino acids. The CDR3 DNA reads TGTGCCAGCAGCCGTCAGGACGGACTCAATGAGCAGTTCTTC. Amino acid sequence: CASSRQDGLNEQFF.

The chain combines TRBV28 with TRBJ2-1; D ambiguous. CDR1 is MDHEN, CDR2 SYDVKM, per germline. V was pared by 5 bases and J by 7 bases, with 6 bases between. This CDR3 contains 11 residues. The CDR3 DNA reads as TGTGCCAGCAGTCCTAGGAATGAGCAGTTCTTC. Amino acids: CASSPRNEQFF. Full variable domain (rest looked up from reference TRBV28 and TRBJ2-1): DVKVTQSSRYLVKRTGEKVFLECVQDMDHENMFWYRQDPGLGLRLIYFSYDVKMKEKGDIPEGYSVSREKKERFSLILESASTNQTSMYLCASSPRNEQFFGPGTRLTVL.

The sample holds a few counts of this clonotype. V gene TRBV7-6 combines with J gene TRBJ2-1, with D perhaps being TRBD1 or TRBD2 (5 bases each). Between the trimmed V and J ends, which lost 5 bases and 8 bases, there was a span of 22 bases. This CDR3 contains 16 residues. Per germline, CDR1 SGHVS and CDR2 FNYEAQ. Written as DNA, the CDR3 is TGTGCCAGCAGCGCTGCCGGGACCCTCGTTCCGGATGAGCAGTTCTTC. This gives the protein CASSAAGTLVPDEQFF.

The chain recombines TRBV7-9 with TRBJ2-5, with D possibly TRBD2 on 6 matching bases. This CDR3 has 16 amino acids. V was clipped by 1 base and J by 1 base, with 13 bases between them. Germline V gives CDR1 SEHNR, CDR2 FQNEAQ (reference sequence). CDR3 loop: CASSLEGRRGQETQYF. In DNA, the CDR3 is TGTGCCAGCAGCTTAGAAGGGCGGAGGGGCCAAGAGACCCAGTACTTC.

The chain couples TRBV27 to TRBJ2-5; D ambiguous. The CDR3 loop spans 11 amino acids. The ends were cut back, 8 bases at V and 7 bases at J, with 11 bases in the middle. Germline values: CDR1 MNHEY, CDR2 SMNVEV (reference sequence). CDR3 in DNA: TGTGCCAGCGCTGAAGGAGTGACCCAGTACTTC. Residues: CASAEGVTQYF.

This clonotype was recorded a few times. DNA of the CDR3: TGTGCCAGCAGCTACTCTGGAAACACCATATATTTT. This codes for CASSYSGNTIYF. The chain uses TRBV12-3 or TRBV12-4 and TRBJ1-3; D unclear. CDR3 length equals 12 residues. Between the trimmed V and J ends, which lost 6 bases and 0 bases, there was a span of 3 bases.

This rearrangement joins TRBV6-2 or TRBV6-3 to TRBJ2-1; possibly TRBD1 for D (6 bases). V lost 6 bases and J lost 5, with 14 bases in between. Germline CDR1 is MNHEY and CDR2 is SVGEGT. CDR3 length: 14 amino acids. The CDR3: CASSFLDSNNEQFF. CDR3 in DNA: TGTGCCAGCAGCTTCCTGGACAGTAACAATGAGCAGTTCTTC.

This clonotype was counted many times. This chain links TRBV7-9 with TRBJ2-7, with 8 bases aligning to TRBD2. The V and J ends lost 5 bases and 5 bases, in that order; junction bases with no gene match: 11. The CDR3 has 15 amino acids. CDR1 and CDR2 from the germline V gene are SEHNR and FQNEAQ (reference sequence). The CDR3 nucleotides read TGTGCCAGCAGCCGACCAGGACTAGCACTCCACGAGCAGTACTTC. This codes for CASSRPGLALHEQYF.

The chain carries TRBV11-3 and TRBJ2-1; D possibly corresponds to TRBD1 (5 bases). The CDR3 is made up of 14 amino acids. Trimming cost V 0 bases and J 9 bases, with 12 bases left between them. The V gene's germline CDR1 is SGHNT and CDR2 YENEEA. CDR3 sequence reads: CASSLEAGKGEQFF. CDR3 DNA sequence: TGTGCCAGCAGCTTAGAGGCAGGGAAGGGTGAGCAGTTCTTC.

This clonotype was seen more than once but under ten times. The rearrangement links TRBV6-6 to TRBJ2-1; the D is unclear. Germline V CDR1 and CDR2: MNHNY, SVGAGI (reference sequence). CDR3 size: 15 residues. V lost 7 bases to trimming and J lost 2 bases, with 15 bases between them. CDR3 loop: CASNSAFDPYNEQFF. The CDR3, as DNA: TGTGCCAGCAATTCAGCGTTTGACCCCTACAATGAGCAGTTCTTC.

This chain connects TRBV6-2 or TRBV6-3 to TRBJ2-7; D ambiguous. From germline, CDR1 is MNHEY and CDR2 SVGEGT. The CDR3 covers 13 residues. Trimming shortened V by 2 bases and J by 5 bases, and 10 bases separated the two germline ends. CDR3 region: CASSYQFRDEQYF. The CDR3 coding sequence is TGTGCCAGCAGTTACCAATTTCGAGACGAGCAGTACTTC.

This clonotype was recorded a few times. The rearrangement links TRBV20-1 to TRBJ2-7; 9 bases map to TRBD1. Germline lookup yields CDR1 DFQATT and CDR2 SNEGSKA (reference sequence). V shed 5 bases and J 4 bases; nucleotides not matched to a gene: 6. CDR3 length: 13 amino acids. The CDR3 DNA sequence: TGCAGTGCTGTTACAGGGGGCACGTACGAGCAGTACTTC. This codes for CSAVTGGTYEQYF.

V usage is TRBV4-1 and J usage is TRBJ2-1; D remains ambiguous. Germline V gene sequence: CDR1 MGHRA, CDR2 YSYEKL. The CDR3 runs to 11 residues. The V end lost 3 bases, the J end lost 8 bases, and 5 bases lay between the germline ends. The CDR3 bases are TGCGCCAGCAGCCATTCCCATGAGCAGTTCTTC. It codes for CASSHSHEQFF.

This clonotype was recorded at least ten times. V usage is TRBV7-2 and J usage is TRBJ2-1; D gene uncertain. The CDR3 sequence is 11 residues long. The germline V gene encodes CDR1 SGHTA and CDR2 FQGNSA. V was trimmed by 6 bases and J by 10 bases, leaving 10 bases between them. CDR3 in amino acids: CASSRQMEQFF. The CDR3 bases are TGTGCCAGCAGTCGTCAAATGGAGCAGTTCTTC.

The gene calls are TRBV7-3 and TRBJ2-5, with D perhaps matching TRBD2 (5 bases). Per germline, CDR1 SGHTA and CDR2 FQGTGA. This CDR3 comprises 15 residues. V shed 5 bases and J shed 4 bases, with 17 bases lying between them. CDR3 loop: CASSPGILVAETQYF. Written as DNA, the CDR3 is TGTGCCAGCAGCCCCGGGATACTCGTGGCAGAGACCCAGTACTTC.

The chain couples TRBV20-1 to TRBJ2-6; D may be TRBD1 or TRBD2 (6 bases each). Per germline, CDR1 DFQATT and CDR2 SNEGSKA (reference sequence). The V end was cut by 3 bases, the J end by 3 bases, with 15 bases between. The CDR3 covers 16 residues. The CDR3 region is CSASNPGAVGANVLTF. In DNA form, the CDR3 reads TGCAGTGCTAGCAACCCGGGGGCGGTTGGGGCCAACGTCCTGACTTTC.

This clonotype turned up a few times. The chain joins TRBV29-1 to TRBJ2-7, with D perhaps TRBD1 or TRBD2 (5 bases each). Germline loops: CDR1 SQVTM, CDR2 ANQGSEA. Deletions cut 1 base from V and 6 bases from J, with 16 bases between. The CDR3 sequence is 14 residues long. CDR3 in DNA: TGCAGCGTTGAAGCCCGAGCTGGGGGTCTCGAGCAGTACTTC. Amino acids: CSVEARAGGLEQYF.

In this sample, this clonotype turned up a few times. The V and J genes are TRBV27 and TRBJ1-6; D unclear. Trimming left V 4 bases short and J 0 bases short, with 16 bases between. This CDR3 has 18 amino acids. Germline CDR1 and CDR2: MNHEY and SMNVEV (reference sequence). The CDR3 nucleotides read TGTGCCAGCAGTTCAACTACCCGGACGAGCTCCTATAATTCACCCCTCCACTTT. Translation gives CASSSTTRTSSYNSPLHF.

The chain employs TRBV7-2 and TRBJ2-6; 7 bases fit TRBD2. V lost 4 bases and J lost 2; bases outside the gene matches: 20. In germline, CDR1 is SGHTA, CDR2 FQGNSA. This CDR3 spans 21 amino acids. The CDR3 loop is CASSSYHWGGPDVTGANVLTF. Here the CDR3 DNA reads TGTGCCAGCAGCTCTTACCACTGGGGGGGACCGGACGTAACTGGGGCCAACGTCCTGACTTTC.

This clonotype has a handful of counts. The gene calls are TRBV28 and TRBJ1-2; D possibly corresponds to TRBD1 (6 bases). The germline CDR1 and CDR2 sequences are MDHEN and SYDVKM. V shed 3 bases and J shed 4 bases, with 12 bases lying between them. There are 14 residues in the CDR3. CDR3 in amino acids: CASSFPGGAYGYTF. DNA of the CDR3: TGTGCCAGCAGTTTCCCCGGGGGCGCCTATGGCTACACCTTC.

This clonotype showed up just a few times. The CDR3 is CASSPRQGGELFF. The CDR3 DNA reads as TGTGCCAGCAGCCCCCGACAGGGTGGGGAGCTGTTTTTT. The V call is TRBV7-2, the J call TRBJ2-2; TRBD1 matches at 7 bases. Looked up from germline, CDR1 is SGHTA and CDR2 is FQGNSA. CDR3 length: 13 amino acids. V lost 5 bases, J lost 8 bases, and 5 bases stayed unmatched.

This clonotype was counted between two and nine times. An end of the junction differs from the germline gene, which may be a read error. The gene calls are TRBV7-6 and TRBJ2-7; D is perhaps TRBD2 (6 bases). Germline loops: CDR1 SGHVS, CDR2 FNYEAQ. The CDR3 length is 13 residues. The DNA for the CDR3 is TGTGCCAGCAGCATAGCGGCTACCTACGAGCAGTACTTC. Protein: CASSIAATYEQYF.